The present T cell receptor beta chain was sequenced within a study of T cell repertoires in cytomegalovirus infection. Study-wide background: Indications came from public TCR beta signatures; they pointed to CMV infection and to a matching HLA type. General study points: It was HLA-C-restricted CMV-specific TCR beta clonotypes that dominated the response ex vivo. Pooled public TCR beta family frequency picked out CMV carriers with the relevant HLA.

The CDR3 spans 15 residues. Looked up from germline, CDR1 is MNHEY and CDR2 is SVGEGT. V shed 7 bases and J 2 bases; nucleotides not matched to a gene: 8. This clonotype has a handful of counts. No antigen is known for it. One entry per CDR3 protein results from TCRdb running MiXCR on the reads. The table has approximately 630,000 distinct CDR3 sequences, approximately 24% seen once. Sequenced: CD8+ T cells from PBMCs. This clonotype originated in a human donor in good health (CMV status not recorded). Some clones in this sample may be carry-over from other donors' samples. V and J are TRBV6-2 or TRBV6-3 and TRBJ2-1; TRBD2 agrees at 7 bases. The CDR3 nucleotides are TGTGCCAGCACCCCCTATCGGGGGGCCTACAATGAGCAGTTCTTC. Its translation is CASTPYRGAYNEQFF.